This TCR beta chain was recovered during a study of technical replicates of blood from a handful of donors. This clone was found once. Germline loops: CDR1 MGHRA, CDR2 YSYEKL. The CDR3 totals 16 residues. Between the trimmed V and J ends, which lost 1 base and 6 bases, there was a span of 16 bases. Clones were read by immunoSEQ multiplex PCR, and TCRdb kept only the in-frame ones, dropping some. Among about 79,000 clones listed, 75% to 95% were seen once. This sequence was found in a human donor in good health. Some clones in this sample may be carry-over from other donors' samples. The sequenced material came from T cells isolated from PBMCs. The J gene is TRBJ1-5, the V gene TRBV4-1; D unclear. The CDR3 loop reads CASSQVWPPGVQPQHF. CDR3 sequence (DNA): TGCGCCAGCAGCCAAGTTTGGCCCCCAGGCGTTCAGCCCCAGCATTTT.